These T cell receptor beta chains were read from a single sample in a study of a mutant IDH1 vaccine in newly diagnosed glioma. These TCRs are of unknown antigen specificity. Profiling relied on immunoSEQ multiplex PCR, and the TCRdb table lists in-frame clones only, not all of them. The profile shows roughly 10,000 clones, about nine tenths of them singletons. The material sequenced was PBMCs, taken from a glioma patient whose treatment included an IDH1 peptide vaccine. The origin of the receptors is a woman in her thirties or forties with glioma. Some clones in this sample may be carry-over from other donors' samples. The CDR3 runs from the conserved cysteine through the conserved F or W. D genes are given only for firm matches. Some rows have no size entry. The others give once, few or many, or a class for an expanded clone.

V gene,D gene,J gene,clone size,CDR3 DNA,CDR3 protein
TRBV20-1,-,TRBJ1-6,-,TGCAGTGCTAGAGGGAGTTCTACCCTCCACTTT,CSARGSSTLHF
TRBV7-9,TRBD2,TRBJ2-1,-,TGTGCCAGCAGCGGAGGGCCTCTAGCGGGAGGGACGGGTGAGCAGTTCTTC,CASSGGPLAGGTGEQFF
TRBV29-1,-,TRBJ1-2,-,TGCAGCGTTGAGGCCCTGGAGGGCTACACCTTC,CSVEALEGYTF
TRBV5-1,TRBD2,TRBJ2-5,-,TGCGCCACAAGACTAGCGGAGACCCAGTACTTC,CATRLAETQYF
TRBV7-2,TRBD1,TRBJ2-5,-,TGTGCCAGCAGCCCCTCCCCCACTCAGGGGGATGAGACCCAGTACTTC,CASSPSPTQGDETQYF
TRBV6-6,TRBD1,TRBJ2-5,-,TGTGCCAGCAGCCCGGGTGGGACAGCCGGGGAGACCCAGTACTTC,CASSPGGTAGETQYF
TRBV27,-,TRBJ1-5,-,TGTGCCAGCAGTTTGGGGGTCGGTCAGCCCCAGCATTTT,CASSLGVGQPQHF
TRBV19,-,TRBJ2-3,-,TGTGCCAGTAGTCAAGGGCGGACAGATACGCAGTATTTT,CASSQGRTDTQYF
TRBV25-1,TRBD1,TRBJ1-6,-,TGTGCCAGCAGTGAAGGGGACAGGGGCAATTCACCCCTCCACTTT,CASSEGDRGNSPLHF
TRBV19,-,TRBJ2-2,-,TGTGCCAGTAGTATAGCAGGGGTCACCGGGGAGCTGTTTTTT,CASSIAGVTGELFF
TRBV27,-,TRBJ1-5,-,TGTGCCAGCAGTTTAACGGTACGCAATCAGCCCCAGCATTTT,CASSLTVRNQPQHF
TRBV2,-,TRBJ2-5,-,TGTGCCAGCAACCGACAGCTCCAAGAGACCCAGTACTTC,CASNRQLQETQYF
TRBV7-9,TRBD2,TRBJ2-1,-,TGTGCCAGCAGCTTCGCTAGCGGCGCGAATGAGCAGTTCTTC,CASSFASGANEQFF
TRBV5-1,-,TRBJ2-7,-,TGCGCCAGCAGCTTGGAACAGGGAAGCTTGCGGCAGTACTTC,CASSLEQGSLRQYF
TRBV27,TRBD1,TRBJ2-1,-,TGTGCCAGCACCATGGACAGGACCTACAATGAGCAGTTCTTC,CASTMDRTYNEQFF
TRBV18,-,TRBJ1-2,-,TGTGCCAGCTCACCAAGCCGGGAGGGGTACGGCTACACCTTC,CASSPSREGYGYTF
TRBV6-1,-,TRBJ1-3,-,TGTGCCGGAGGTGGGACAAGACCTGGAAACACCATATATTTT,CAGGGTRPGNTIYF
TRBV4-1,-,TRBJ2-7,-,TGCGCCAGCAGCCAAGACCCCGGAAGGGTGGAGCAGTACTTC,CASSQDPGRVEQYF
TRBV7-9,TRBD2,TRBJ2-1,-,TGTGCCAGCAGCCCTTCGGGAGATAGCGGGGGGTCCTACAATGAGCAGTTCTTC,CASSPSGDSGGSYNEQFF
TRBV27,-,TRBJ2-2,-,TGTGCCAGCAGTTTAGGGCTAGTAAACACCGGGGAGCTGTTTTTT,CASSLGLVNTGELFF
TRBV11-3,TRBD1,TRBJ2-7,once,TGTGCCAGCAGCCAGCAGGACAGGGAAGGCGAGCAGTACTTC,CASSQQDREGEQYF
TRBV30,-,TRBJ1-6,-,TGTGCCTGGACCGGCGGGGGGTATAATAATTCACCCCTCCACTTT,CAWTGGGYNNSPLHF
TRBV11-2,TRBD2,TRBJ2-7,-,TGTGCCAGCAGCACGCCCAGCGGGAGAGGGTACGAGCAGTACTTC,CASSTPSGRGYEQYF
TRBV4-1,-,TRBJ1-1,few,TGCGCCAGCAGCCCCCGACCGGAGAACACTGAAGCTTTCTTT,CASSPRPENTEAFF
TRBV6-1,-,TRBJ1-4,-,TGTGCCAGCAGCGCACCAGGGTTAACTAATGAAAAACTGTTTTTT,CASSAPGLTNEKLFF
TRBV18,-,TRBJ2-4,-,TGTGCCAGCTCACTTGAAGGGGAGTGGGCCAAAAACATTCAGTACTTC,CASSLEGEWAKNIQYF
TRBV7-2,-,TRBJ2-6,-,TGTGCCAGTCACTCAAGAGGAAGGGAGGCTGGGGCCAACGTCCTGACTTTC,CASHSRGREAGANVLTF
TRBV5-8,TRBD2,TRBJ2-2,-,TGTGCCAGCAGCTTGTACAGCGGGGGGACCGGGGAGCTGTTTTTT,CASSLYSGGTGELFF
TRBV6-1,-,TRBJ1-1,-,TGTGCCAGCAGTGAGACGCTGGACACTGAAGCTTTCTTT,CASSETLDTEAFF
TRBV18,-,TRBJ1-3,-,TGTGCCAGCTCAAAGACGAGCTCTGGAAACACCATATATTTT,CASSKTSSGNTIYF
TRBV4-2,TRBD2,TRBJ2-3,-,TGTGCCAGCAGCCTAAGACTAGCGGGAGCAGATACGCAGTATTTT,CASSLRLAGADTQYF
TRBV5-1,TRBD1,TRBJ1-5,once,TGCGCCAGCAGGATTTCGACAGGGAAAAATCAGCCCCAGCATTTT,CASRISTGKNQPQHF
TRBV30,TRBD1,TRBJ2-7,-,TGTGCCTGGAGTAGAGGACAGGGGGCGGACGAGCAGTACTTC,CAWSRGQGADEQYF
TRBV13,-,TRBJ1-4,once,TGTGCCAGCAGCTTAAGGGGAAATGAAAAACTGTTTTTT,CASSLRGNEKLFF
TRBV28,-,TRBJ2-7,-,TGTGCCAGCAGTGGGGCCGGGATAGTATCCTACGAGCAGTACTTC,CASSGAGIVSYEQYF
TRBV5-4,TRBD2,TRBJ2-1,-,TGTGCCAGCAGCTTGGAGTTACTAGCGAATGAGCAGTTCTTC,CASSLELLANEQFF
TRBV6-1,TRBD2,TRBJ2-3,-,TGTGCCAGCAGTGAGGCGGGGGGTTGGGATACGCAGTATTTT,CASSEAGGWDTQYF
TRBV4-1,-,TRBJ1-1,-,TGCGCCAGCAGCCAAGATGGACGAGCGAACACTGAAGCTTTCTTT,CASSQDGRANTEAFF
TRBV7-3,TRBD2,TRBJ2-1,-,TGTGCCAGCAGCCCCCAGACTAGCGGATACAATGAGCAGTTCTTC,CASSPQTSGYNEQFF
TRBV9,-,TRBJ1-1,once,TGTGCCAGCAGCGTAGTGGAGAAAAGTAACACTGAAGCTTTCTTT,CASSVVEKSNTEAFF
TRBV27,TRBD1,TRBJ1-2,-,TGTGCCAGCAGTTTCCCCGGGACAGCCTATGGCTACACCTTC,CASSFPGTAYGYTF
TRBV19,-,TRBJ1-2,-,TGTGCCACCTTCAACAGGAGGAACTATGGCTACACCTTC,CATFNRRNYGYTF